These 3 T cell receptor beta chains were all obtained from the same sample, sequenced in a study of cytomegalovirus exposure and HLA in healthy donors. The PCR made use of 60 Vbeta and 13 Jbeta primers. Profiling relied on immunoSEQ multiplex PCR, and the TCRdb table lists in-frame clones only, not all of them. The data contain over 100,000 clones, 75% to 85% of them singletons. Sequencing was performed on PBMCs. The receptors originated from a female donor in good health and CMV-seropositive.

This clone was observed a handful of times. CDR3 bases: TGTGCCAGCAGCGTAGCTGGCGGGGTTCTTGAAAAACTGTTTTTT. Translated, it gives CASSVAGGVLEKLFF. The V gene is TRBV9, the J gene TRBJ1-4; D is uncertain. V gave up 0 bases and J gave up 7 bases, with 13 bases separating them. In germline, CDR1 is SGDLS, CDR2 YYNGEE. The CDR3 has 15 amino acids. Full variable domain (remainder filled in from reference TRBV9 and TRBJ1-4): DSGVTQTPKHLITATGQRVTLRCSPRSGDLSVYWYQQSLDQGLQFLIQYYNGEERAKGNILERFSAQQFPDLHSELNLSSLELGDSALYFCASSVAGGVLEKLFFGSGTQLSVL.

The chain combines TRBV18 with TRBJ2-7; 8 bases are shared with TRBD1. V lost 0 bases, J lost 6 bases, and 4 bases stayed unmatched. The CDR3 is 14 amino acids. Germline V lookup: CDR1 KGHSH, CDR2 LQKENI. The CDR3 region is CASSPPAGGSEQYF. CDR3 DNA: TGTGCCAGCTCACCACCGGCAGGGGGCAGCGAGCAGTACTTC.

V and J are TRBV27 and TRBJ2-1; 10 nucleotides match TRBD2. CDR3 length: 17 amino acids. In germline, CDR1 is MNHEY, CDR2 SMNVEV (reference sequence). V lost 1 base and J lost 1; bases outside the gene matches: 4. The CDR3 nucleotides are TGTGCCAGCAGTTTATACTCTAGCGGGGGTTCCTACAATGAGCAGTTCTTC. Translated: CASSLYSSGGSYNEQFF.